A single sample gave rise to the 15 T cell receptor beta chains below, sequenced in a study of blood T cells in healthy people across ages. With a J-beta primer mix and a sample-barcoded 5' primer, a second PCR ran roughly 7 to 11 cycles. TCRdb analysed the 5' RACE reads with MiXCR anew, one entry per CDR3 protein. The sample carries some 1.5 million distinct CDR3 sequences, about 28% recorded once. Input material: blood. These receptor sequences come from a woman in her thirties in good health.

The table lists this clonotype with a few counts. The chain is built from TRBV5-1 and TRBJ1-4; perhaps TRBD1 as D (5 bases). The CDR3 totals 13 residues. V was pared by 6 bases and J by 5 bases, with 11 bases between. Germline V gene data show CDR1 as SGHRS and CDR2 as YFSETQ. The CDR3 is CASKGNVNEKLFF. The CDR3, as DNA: TGCGCCAGCAAGGGGAATGTGAATGAAAAACTGTTTTTT.

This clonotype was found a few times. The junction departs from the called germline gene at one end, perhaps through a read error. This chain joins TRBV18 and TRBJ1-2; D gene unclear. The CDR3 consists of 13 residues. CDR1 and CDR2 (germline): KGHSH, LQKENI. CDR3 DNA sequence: TGCGCCAGCTCACCCCGGCAGGCCTATGGCTACACCTTC. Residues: CASSPRQAYGYTF.

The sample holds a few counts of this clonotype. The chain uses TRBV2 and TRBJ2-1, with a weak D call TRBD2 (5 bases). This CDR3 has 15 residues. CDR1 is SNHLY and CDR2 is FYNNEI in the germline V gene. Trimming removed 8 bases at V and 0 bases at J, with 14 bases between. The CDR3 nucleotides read TGTGCCAGCCGGGCTAGCAGGAACTCCTACAATGAGCAGTTCTTC. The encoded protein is CASRASRNSYNEQFF.

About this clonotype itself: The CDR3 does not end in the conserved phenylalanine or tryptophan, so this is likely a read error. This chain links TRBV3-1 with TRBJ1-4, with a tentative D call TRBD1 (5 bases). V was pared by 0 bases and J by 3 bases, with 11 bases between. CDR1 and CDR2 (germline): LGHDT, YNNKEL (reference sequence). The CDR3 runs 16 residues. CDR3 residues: CASSQEPGSANEKLFC. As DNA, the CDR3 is TGTGCCAGCAGCCAAGAACCAGGGAGCGCTAATGAAAAACTGTTTTGT.

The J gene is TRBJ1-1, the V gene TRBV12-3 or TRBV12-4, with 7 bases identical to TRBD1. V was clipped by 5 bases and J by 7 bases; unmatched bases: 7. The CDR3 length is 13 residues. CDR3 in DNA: TGTGCCAGCAGTCCAGGGGGGGTGCTTGAAGCTTTCTTT. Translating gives CASSPGGVLEAFF.

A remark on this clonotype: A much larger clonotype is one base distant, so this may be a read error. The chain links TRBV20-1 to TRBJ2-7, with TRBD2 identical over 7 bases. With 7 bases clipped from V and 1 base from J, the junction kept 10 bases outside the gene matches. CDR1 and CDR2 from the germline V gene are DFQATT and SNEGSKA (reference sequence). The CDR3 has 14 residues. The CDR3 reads CSVLAEGTSYEQYF. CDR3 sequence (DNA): TGCAGTGTTCTAGCGGAGGGTACTTCCTACGAGCAGTACTTC.

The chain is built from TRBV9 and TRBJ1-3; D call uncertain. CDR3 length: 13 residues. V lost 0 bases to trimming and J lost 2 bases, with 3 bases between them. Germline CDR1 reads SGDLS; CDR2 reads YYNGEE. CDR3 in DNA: TGTGCCAGCAGCGTAGGACCTGGAAACACCATATATTTT. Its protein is CASSVGPGNTIYF.

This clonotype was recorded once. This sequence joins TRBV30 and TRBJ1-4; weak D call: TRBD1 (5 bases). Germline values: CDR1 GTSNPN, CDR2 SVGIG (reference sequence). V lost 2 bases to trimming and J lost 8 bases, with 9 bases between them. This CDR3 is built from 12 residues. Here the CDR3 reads CAWSRQSEKLFF. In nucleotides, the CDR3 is TGTGCCTGGAGTAGACAGAGCGAAAAACTGTTTTTT.

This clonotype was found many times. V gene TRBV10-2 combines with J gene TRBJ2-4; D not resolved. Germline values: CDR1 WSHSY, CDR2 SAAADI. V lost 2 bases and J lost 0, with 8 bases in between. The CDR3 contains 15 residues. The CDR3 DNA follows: TGCGCCAGCAGTGAGCGGCCTATAGCCAAAAACATTCAGTACTTC. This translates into CASSERPIAKNIQYF.

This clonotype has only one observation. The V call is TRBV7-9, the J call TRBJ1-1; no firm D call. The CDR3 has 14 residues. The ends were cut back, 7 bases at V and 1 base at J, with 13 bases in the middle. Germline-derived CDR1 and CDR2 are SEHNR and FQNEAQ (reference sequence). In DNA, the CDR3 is TGTGCCAGCACCGCACGGACGCCGAACACTGAAGCTTTCTTT. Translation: CASTARTPNTEAFF.

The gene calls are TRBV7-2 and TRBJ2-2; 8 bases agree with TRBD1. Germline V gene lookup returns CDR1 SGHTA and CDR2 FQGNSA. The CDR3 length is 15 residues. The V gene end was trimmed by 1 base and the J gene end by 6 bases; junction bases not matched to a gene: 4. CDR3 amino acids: CASSLESQGAGELFF. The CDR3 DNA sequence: TGTGCCAGCAGCTTAGAATCACAGGGGGCCGGGGAGCTGTTTTTT.

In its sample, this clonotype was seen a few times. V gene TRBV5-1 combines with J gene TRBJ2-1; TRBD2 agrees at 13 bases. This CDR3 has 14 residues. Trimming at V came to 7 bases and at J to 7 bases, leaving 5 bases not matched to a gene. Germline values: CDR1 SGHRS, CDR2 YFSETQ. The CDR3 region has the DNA TGCGCCAGCGGAACTAGCGGGAGGGGAAATGAGCAGTTCTTC. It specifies CASGTSGRGNEQFF.

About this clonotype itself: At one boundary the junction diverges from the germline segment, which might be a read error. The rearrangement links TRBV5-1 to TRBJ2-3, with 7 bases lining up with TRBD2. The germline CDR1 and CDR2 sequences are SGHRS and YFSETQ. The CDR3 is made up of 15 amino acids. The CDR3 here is CVSSLILAVTDTQYF. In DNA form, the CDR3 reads TGCGTCAGCAGCTTAATCCTAGCGGTCACAGATACGCAGTATTTT. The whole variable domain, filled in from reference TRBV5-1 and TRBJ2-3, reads KAGVTQTPRYLIKTRGQQVTLSCSPISGHRSVSWYQQTPGQGLQFLFEYFSETQRNKGNFPGRFSGRQFSNSRSEMNVSTLELGDSALYLCVSSLILAVTDTQYFGPGTRLTVL.

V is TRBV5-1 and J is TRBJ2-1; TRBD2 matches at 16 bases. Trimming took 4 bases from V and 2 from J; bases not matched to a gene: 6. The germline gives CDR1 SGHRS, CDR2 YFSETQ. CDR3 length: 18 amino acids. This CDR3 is CASSPVGTSGRAYNEQFF. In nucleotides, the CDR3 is TGCGCCAGCAGCCCGGTTGGGACTAGCGGGAGGGCCTACAATGAGCAGTTCTTC.

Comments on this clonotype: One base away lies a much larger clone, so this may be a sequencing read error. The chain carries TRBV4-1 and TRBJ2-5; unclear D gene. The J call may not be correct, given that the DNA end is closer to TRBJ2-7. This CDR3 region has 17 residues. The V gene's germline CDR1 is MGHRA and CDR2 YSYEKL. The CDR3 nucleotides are TGCGCCGGCAGCCAAGCCTCACCAGGTACCCCTGGTTACGAGCAGTACTTC. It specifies CAGSQASPGTPGYEQYF.